The 23 T cell receptor beta chains listed next were all sequenced from one sample in a study of CD4+ T cells in melanoma. Some clones are missing from TCRdb's copy, which holds only in-frame ones; the method was immunoSEQ multiplex PCR. The top ten hold approximately 15% of the sample, which has just under 10,000 clones, roughly 63% seen once. The sequencing sample was made of cells from a culture (not recorded whether cultured in vitro). These receptors originate from a human donor with melanoma.

Here the CDR3 DNA reads TGTGCCAGCAGCTTAGACACAAGAAACACTGAAGCTTTCTTT. Encoded protein: CASSLDTRNTEAFF. The chain has TRBV9 and TRBJ1-1; no clear D. Deletions cut 4 bases from V and 2 bases from J, with 12 bases between. Germline assignment: CDR1 SGDLS and CDR2 YYNGEE. CDR3 length: 14 amino acids.

This chain connects TRBV7-3 to TRBJ2-1; 8 positions match TRBD2. With V trimmed by 0 bases and J by 9 bases, 7 bases remained unmatched. The CDR3 length is 15 residues. CDR1 is SGHTA and CDR2 is FQGTGA in the germline V gene. This chain's CDR3 is CASSLTSGASGEQFF. The CDR3, as DNA: TGTGCCAGCAGCTTAACTAGCGGGGCCTCGGGTGAGCAGTTCTTC.

The chain combines TRBV5-1 with TRBJ1-4, with D possibly being TRBD1 (5 bases). There are 15 residues in the CDR3. CDR1 is SGHRS and CDR2 is YFSETQ in the germline V gene. V lost 0 bases and J lost 5, with 11 bases in between. CDR3: CASSLDYNRNEKLFF. The CDR3 DNA reads TGCGCCAGCAGCTTGGACTATAACAGGAATGAAAAACTGTTTTTT.

The chain links TRBV11-2 to TRBJ1-2; the D is unclear. Trimming stripped 3 bases from V and 1 base from J, with 18 bases between. The CDR3 consists of 17 residues. The germline gives CDR1 SGHAT, CDR2 FQNNGV. The CDR3 nucleotides are TGTGCCAGCAGCTTTTTCCCGAGACTGAAAGTTAACTATGGCTACACCTTC. It yields the protein CASSFFPRLKVNYGYTF.

CDR3 sequence reads: CSVLGLPRQRTDTQYF. The DNA for the CDR3 is TGCAGCGTCCTAGGGCTACCGAGACAGCGCACAGATACGCAGTATTTT. The genes are TRBV29-1 and TRBJ2-3; TRBD1 might be the D (5 bases). CDR3 length: 16 amino acids. In germline, CDR1 is SQVTM, CDR2 ANQGSEA. V lost 6 bases and J lost 1, with 20 bases in between.

The chain joins TRBV5-5 to TRBJ1-2; D unresolved. The V gene's germline CDR1 is SGHKS and CDR2 YYEKEE (reference sequence). Trimming shortened V by 2 bases and J by 8 bases, and 16 bases separated the two germline ends. CDR3 length equals 14 residues. The CDR3 loop is CASSFDPVSSGYTF. CDR3 nucleotides: TGTGCCAGCAGCTTTGATCCGGTTTCGAGCGGCTACACCTTC.

The chain employs TRBV7-2 and TRBJ2-6, with D unresolved. From germline, CDR1 is SGHTA and CDR2 FQGNSA. This CDR3 spans 15 amino acids. Trimming took off 4 bases at V and 4 bases at J, with 11 bases between the two ends. The CDR3 DNA reads TGTGCCAGCAGCTCGGGCTCTTCCGGGGCCAACGTCCTGACTTTC. Protein: CASSSGSSGANVLTF. The full variable domain, its missing parts supplied by reference TRBV7-2 and TRBJ2-6, is GAGVSQSPSNKVTEKGKDVELRCDPISGHTALYWYRQSLGQGLEFLIYFQGNSAPDKSGLPSDRFSAERTGGSVSTLTIQRTQQEDSAVYLCASSSGSSGANVLTFGAGSRLTVL.

This clone is a singleton in its sample. The chain combines TRBV19 with TRBJ2-2; 9 bases align to TRBD1. Unmatched junction bases numbered 18, after V lost 4 bases and J lost 3 bases. Germline values: CDR1 LNHDA, CDR2 SQIVND (reference sequence). The CDR3 is 20 amino acids. Written as DNA, the CDR3 is TGTGCCAGTAGTAATTACCCAACAGGGGGCGAAAGATTCGACACCGGGGAGCTGTTTTTT. This encodes CASSNYPTGGERFDTGELFF. Full variable domain (rest looked up from reference TRBV19 and TRBJ2-2): DGGITQSPKYLFRKEGQNVTLSCEQNLNHDAMYWYRQDPGQGLRLIYYSQIVNDFQKGDIAEGYSVSREKKESFPLTVTSAQKNPTAFYLCASSNYPTGGERFDTGELFFGEGSRLTVL.

The sample holds a few counts of this clone. The rearrangement joins TRBV19 to TRBJ1-2, with a possible D match to TRBD1 (5 bases). The CDR3 loop spans 13 amino acids. Germline V gives CDR1 LNHDA, CDR2 SQIVND (reference sequence). Trimming stripped 6 bases from V and 7 bases from J, with 15 bases between. The CDR3 DNA reads as TGTGCCAGTAGCCCACGGGGCATCGGTGGCTACACCTTC. It is translated as CASSPRGIGGYTF.

This chain joins TRBV30 and TRBJ2-7; TRBD1 or TRBD2 may be the D gene (5 bases each). The germline V and J ends were trimmed by 4 bases and 2 bases, with 18 bases remaining between them. This CDR3 spans 15 amino acids. Germline V gives CDR1 GTSNPN, CDR2 SVGIG (reference sequence). For the CDR3, the DNA is TGTGCCTGGAAGAGAAAGGGGACCCCACCCTACGAGCAGTACTTC. Amino acids: CAWKRKGTPPYEQYF.

J is TRBJ2-5 and V is TRBV15, with D perhaps TRBD1 (5 bases). There are 14 residues in the CDR3. The V gene's germline CDR1 is LNHNV and CDR2 YYDKDF (reference sequence). V lost 4 bases, J lost 1 base, and 10 bases lay in between. CDR3 in amino acids: CATSIWGAQETQYF. The CDR3 bases are TGTGCCACCAGCATCTGGGGCGCCCAAGAGACCCAGTACTTC.

The chain recombines TRBV5-1 with TRBJ2-3; 10 nucleotides line up with TRBD2. Unmatched junction bases numbered 8, after V lost 4 bases and J lost 0 bases. Per germline, CDR1 SGHRS and CDR2 YFSETQ. This CDR3 has 17 residues. CDR3 region: CASSPGLAGDSTDTQYF. The CDR3 DNA sequence: TGCGCCAGCAGCCCTGGCCTAGCGGGGGACAGCACAGATACGCAGTATTTT.

The rearrangement links TRBV5-6 to TRBJ1-1; maybe TRBD1 (6 bases). Trimming took 2 bases from V and 8 from J, leaving 22 bases between them. Per the germline V gene, CDR1 is SGHDT and CDR2 is YYEEEE. CDR3 length: 16 amino acids. Here the CDR3 reads CASSFKRGGLLREAFF. The CDR3 coding sequence is TGTGCCAGCAGCTTTAAGAGGGGGGGTTTACTGAGAGAAGCTTTCTTT.

This chain joins TRBV11-2 and TRBJ2-1; tentative D call: TRBD2 (7 bases). Trimming cost V 3 bases and J 2 bases, with 11 bases left between them. Germline CDR1 is SGHAT and CDR2 is FQNNGV. The length of the CDR3 is 15 residues. Here the CDR3 DNA reads TGTGCCAGCAGCTTGGGGGGGGGCGCCTACAATGAGCAGTTCTTC. Its translation is CASSLGGGAYNEQFF.

V and J are TRBV6-6 and TRBJ2-2; D possibly corresponds to TRBD1 (5 bases). V was shortened by 2 bases and J by 6 bases, with 7 bases between the two germline ends. The CDR3 contains 13 residues. Germline values: CDR1 MNHNY, CDR2 SVGAGI (reference sequence). This chain's CDR3 is CASSYGAPGELFF. CDR3 in DNA: TGTGCCAGCAGTTACGGGGCACCCGGGGAGCTGTTTTTT.

The chain has TRBV5-5 and TRBJ1-1, with D uncertain. The CDR3 covers 14 residues. V lost 0 bases and J 2 bases, leaving 8 bases between the germline ends. Germline CDR1 reads SGHKS; CDR2 reads YYEKEE (reference sequence). The CDR3 DNA is TGTGCCAGCAGCTTGGGGAACCTCAACACTGAAGCTTTCTTT. It encodes CASSLGNLNTEAFF.

This chain joins TRBV6-1 and TRBJ2-7, with D possibly being TRBD1 or TRBD2 (5 bases each). CDR1 is MNHNS, CDR2 SASEGT, per germline. Between the trimmed V and J ends, which lost 0 bases and 8 bases, there was a span of 23 bases. The CDR3 covers 17 residues. As DNA, the CDR3 is TGTGCCAGCAGTGAAGCTCTTGTTGGCCCTAGGGACGAAAAGCAGTACTTC. As protein: CASSEALVGPRDEKQYF.

The chain recombines TRBV12-5 with TRBJ2-5; possibly TRBD2 for D (5 bases). CDR1 is LGHNT and CDR2 is FRNRAP in the germline V gene. This CDR3 is built from 14 residues. Trimming stripped 5 bases from V and 5 bases from J, with 15 bases between. CDR3 nucleotide sequence: TGTGCTAGTGGTCACGATTGGCCGGGGGAGACCCAGTACTTC. Its protein product is CASGHDWPGETQYF. Filled out from reference TRBV12-5 and TRBJ2-5, the complete variable domain reads DARVTQTPRHKVTEMGQEVTMRCQPILGHNTVFWYRQTMMQGLELLAYFRNRAPLDDSGMPKDRFSAEMPDATLATLKIQPSEPRDSAVYFCASGHDWPGETQYFGPGTRLLVL.

The gene calls are TRBV4-1 and TRBJ2-3, with D possibly TRBD2 on 6 matching bases. The CDR3 totals 16 residues. Deletions cut 1 base from V and 3 bases from J, with 14 bases between. Germline CDR1 reads MGHRA; CDR2 reads YSYEKL. CDR3 amino acids: CASSQGRGKKTDTQYF. CDR3 nucleotides: TGCGCCAGCAGCCAAGGGAGGGGTAAAAAAACAGATACGCAGTATTTT.

V and J are TRBV19 and TRBJ2-4; 7 bases line up with TRBD1. V trimming: 6 bases; J trimming: 5 bases; junction bases outside the gene matches: 7. This CDR3 region has 14 residues. The germline gives CDR1 LNHDA, CDR2 SQIVND (reference sequence). Here the CDR3 reads CASSPWDRENIQYF. In DNA form, the CDR3 reads TGTGCCAGTAGCCCATGGGACAGAGAAAACATTCAGTACTTC. The complete variable domain, with remaining parts taken from reference TRBV19 and TRBJ2-4, reads DGGITQSPKYLFRKEGQNVTLSCEQNLNHDAMYWYRQDPGQGLRLIYYSQIVNDFQKGDIAEGYSVSREKKESFPLTVTSAQKNPTAFYLCASSPWDRENIQYFGAGTRLSVL.

V gene TRBV10-3 combines with J gene TRBJ2-1; D is ambiguous. Germline-derived CDR1 and CDR2 are ENHRY and SYGVKD. The CDR3 loop spans 11 amino acids. Trimming removed 0 bases from V and 8 bases from J, with 2 bases in between. Written as DNA, the CDR3 is TGTGCCATCAGTGAGTCGTATGAGCAGTTCTTC. It encodes CAISESYEQFF.

The chain recombines TRBV19 with TRBJ2-7, with D possibly being TRBD1 or TRBD2 (5 bases each). With 5 bases removed from V and 8 bases from J, the gap between germline ends came to 19 bases. Per germline, CDR1 LNHDA and CDR2 SQIVND (reference sequence). The CDR3 totals 14 residues. Here the CDR3 reads CASSREGNRLQQYF. The CDR3 region has the DNA TGTGCCAGTAGTCGCGAGGGGAACCGGCTGCAGCAGTACTTC. The variable domain in full, completed from reference TRBV19 and TRBJ2-7, reads DGGITQSPKYLFRKEGQNVTLSCEQNLNHDAMYWYRQDPGQGLRLIYYSQIVNDFQKGDIAEGYSVSREKKESFPLTVTSAQKNPTAFYLCASSREGNRLQQYFGPGTRLTVT.

This sequence joins TRBV30 and TRBJ1-4; tentatively, D is TRBD1 (6 bases). Germline V gene data show CDR1 as GTSNPN and CDR2 as SVGIG (reference sequence). Trimming pared 2 bases from V and 7 bases from J, leaving 14 bases between. This CDR3 spans 14 amino acids. In nucleotides, the CDR3 is TGTGCCTGGAGTAGGGGGGGCGCCGGTGAAAAACTGTTTTTT. Encoded protein: CAWSRGGAGEKLFF. The full variable domain, its missing parts supplied by reference TRBV30 and TRBJ1-4, is SQTIHQWPATLVQPVGSPLSLECTVEGTSNPNLYWYRQAAGRGLQLLFYSVGIGQISSEVPQNLSASRPQDRQFILSSKKLLLSDSGFYLCAWSRGGAGEKLFFGSGTQLSVL.